The next 11 T cell receptor beta chains were all read from a single sample in a study of beta chain features in type 1 diabetes. Sequenced material consisted of expressed TCRB transcripts (all of the isolated RNA was reverse transcribed). Some clones are missing from TCRdb's copy, which holds only in-frame ones; the method was immunoSEQ multiplex PCR. The sample lists around 180,000 clones; 6.5% to 9.5% were seen once. These receptors lack a known antigen. Study findings and constraints: The study found moderately but significantly shorter TCRB CDR3s in all four CD4+ subsets of Type 1 diabetes patients.

The specimen was central memory CD4+ T cells from blood. The receptors were gathered from a middle-aged woman with type 1 diabetes.

This clone was counted between two and nine times. The J gene is TRBJ2-3, the V gene TRBV5-4; TRBD2 matches at 11 bases. Germline V CDR1 and CDR2: SGHNT, YYREEE (reference sequence). The length of the CDR3 is 18 residues. V trimming: 3 bases; J trimming: 4 bases; junction bases outside the gene matches: 13. CDR3 residues: CASSSRGSGGALPDTQYF. The CDR3 nucleotides are TGTGCCAGCAGCTCGCGGGGTAGCGGGGGGGCCTTACCAGATACGCAGTATTTT.

The sample holds a few counts of this clone. This chain joins TRBV5-1 and TRBJ2-3; TRBD2 matches at 15 bases. The germline gives CDR1 SGHRS, CDR2 YFSETQ. The CDR3 runs 16 residues. With 4 bases clipped from V and 5 bases from J, the junction kept 5 bases outside the gene matches. CDR3 sequence reads: CASSRGGLAGGDTQYF. The CDR3 region has the DNA TGCGCCAGCAGCCGTGGGGGACTAGCGGGAGGAGATACGCAGTATTTT.

This clone has only a few counts. V gene TRBV27 combines with J gene TRBJ2-5; tentative D call: TRBD2 (6 bases). V was shortened by 4 bases and J by 5 bases, with 17 bases between the two germline ends. The CDR3 sequence is 15 residues long. The V gene's germline CDR1 is MNHEY and CDR2 SMNVEV (reference sequence). The CDR3 nucleotides read TGTGCCAGCAGTTCAGCCTTCGGGGGACGGGAGACCCAGTACTTC. Its protein is CASSSAFGGRETQYF.

This clone appeared a few times. The V and J genes are TRBV7-6 and TRBJ2-5; TRBD1 matches at 8 bases. This CDR3 comprises 14 residues. Germline CDR1 reads SGHVS; CDR2 reads FNYEAQ. The J segment lost 4 bases and the V segment lost 5 bases, leaving 6 bases of the junction unmatched. The CDR3, as DNA: TGTGCCAGCAGCCCCAGGACAGGGAGAGAGACCCAGTACTTC. Protein product: CASSPRTGRETQYF. The whole variable domain, remainder taken from reference TRBV7-6 and TRBJ2-5, is GAGVSQSPRYKVTKRGQDVALRCDPISGHVSLYWYRQALGQGPEFLTYFNYEAQQDKSGLPNDRFSAERPEGSISTLTIQRTEQRDSAMYRCASSPRTGRETQYFGPGTRLLVL.

This clone showed up just a few times. The V and J genes are TRBV2 and TRBJ2-1; the match to TRBD2 covers 9 bases. J gave up 0 bases and V 5 bases, and 8 bases lay outside the gene matches. CDR1 is SNHLY, CDR2 FYNNEI, per germline. The CDR3 covers 17 residues. CDR3 sequence: CASSPPGSGSSYNEQFF. In DNA, the CDR3 is TGTGCCAGCAGTCCACCGGGTAGCGGGAGCTCCTACAATGAGCAGTTCTTC.

The chain carries TRBV4-2 and TRBJ2-3; TRBD2 aligns across 9 bases. CDR1 and CDR2 (germline): LGHNA, YNFKEQ. This CDR3 contains 17 residues. The trim removed 3 bases at V and 4 bases at J, leaving 11 bases unmatched. The CDR3 region has the DNA TGTGCCAGCAGCCACGGCGCGGCTAGCGGGGCCCCAGATACGCAGTATTTT. This gives the protein CASSHGAASGAPDTQYF.

This clone was observed a few times. The chain has TRBV18 and TRBJ1-1; D uncertain. The V gene's germline CDR1 is KGHSH and CDR2 LQKENI. With 2 bases removed from V and 4 bases from J, the gap between germline ends came to 11 bases. This CDR3 contains 14 residues. The CDR3 DNA follows: TGTGCCAGCTCACCAAGTCTAGAGAGCACTGAAGCTTTCTTT. Residues: CASSPSLESTEAFF.

The CDR3 nucleotides are TGTGCCAGCAGCTTGGCTAGCGGGAGCGAGACCCAGTACTTC. This translates into CASSLASGSETQYF. The chain employs TRBV5-8 and TRBJ2-5, with 10 bases aligning to TRBD2. The germline V gene has CDR1 SGHTS and CDR2 YDEGEE. Losses at the gene ends were 0 bases for V and 5 bases for J; bases not matched to a gene: 1. The CDR3 has 14 residues.

This clone was counted only a few times. The gene calls are TRBV29-1 and TRBJ1-1; D ambiguous. In germline, CDR1 is SQVTM, CDR2 ANQGSEA. V was pared by 5 bases and J by 8 bases, with 9 bases between. This CDR3 is 10 amino acids long. The CDR3 region has the DNA TGCAGCGTTTTAACGACAGAAGCTTTCTTT. It specifies CSVLTTEAFF.

This clone appeared a few times. The chain employs TRBV30 and TRBJ2-1, with no clear D. CDR1 and CDR2 (germline): GTSNPN, SVGIG (reference sequence). V shed 5 bases and J shed 0 bases, with 8 bases lying between them. The CDR3 is 13 amino acids. CDR3 coding DNA: TGTGCCTGGGTGAGGAGCTCCTACAATGAGCAGTTCTTC. It encodes CAWVRSSYNEQFF.

This clone has at least ten counts. The rearrangement uses TRBV29-1 and TRBJ1-3; D unclear. Trimming stripped 7 bases from V and 2 bases from J, with 12 bases between. CDR3 length equals 13 residues. The germline V gene encodes CDR1 SQVTM and CDR2 ANQGSEA. The CDR3 DNA reads TGCAGCGGGCAGTCGGGAGCTGGAAACACCATATATTTT. Its protein product is CSGQSGAGNTIYF.